These 2 T cell receptor beta chains were all obtained from the same sample, sequenced in a study of circulating and synovial CD4+ cells in juvenile arthritis. The protocol was immunoSEQ multiplex PCR, while the TCRdb copy is restricted to in-frame clones and leaves out a portion. The data contain about 39,000 clones, roughly 94% of them seen just once; the ten biggest clones take up roughly 0.7%. Sequencing was performed on CD4+ T cells from blood. The receptors originated from a human donor with juvenile idiopathic arthritis.

The chain couples TRBV10-3 to TRBJ2-1; TRBD2 might be the D (7 bases). The germline gives CDR1 ENHRY, CDR2 SYGVKD. The CDR3 sequence is 14 residues long. V was trimmed by 4 bases and J by 6 bases, leaving 13 bases between them. For the CDR3, the DNA is TGTGCCATCAGTGCGGAAGGGGGGGGCAATGAGCAGTTCTTC. It translates to CAISAEGGGNEQFF.

The rearrangement links TRBV7-3 to TRBJ2-2; TRBD2 aligns across 7 bases. Per germline, CDR1 SGHTA and CDR2 FQGTGA. The V segment lost 1 base and the J segment 2 bases; nucleotides outside the gene matches: 4. The CDR3 has 16 amino acids. CDR3 sequence reads: CASSLNGGYNTGELFF. In DNA form, the CDR3 reads TGTGCCAGCAGCTTAAACGGGGGGTATAACACCGGGGAGCTGTTTTTT.